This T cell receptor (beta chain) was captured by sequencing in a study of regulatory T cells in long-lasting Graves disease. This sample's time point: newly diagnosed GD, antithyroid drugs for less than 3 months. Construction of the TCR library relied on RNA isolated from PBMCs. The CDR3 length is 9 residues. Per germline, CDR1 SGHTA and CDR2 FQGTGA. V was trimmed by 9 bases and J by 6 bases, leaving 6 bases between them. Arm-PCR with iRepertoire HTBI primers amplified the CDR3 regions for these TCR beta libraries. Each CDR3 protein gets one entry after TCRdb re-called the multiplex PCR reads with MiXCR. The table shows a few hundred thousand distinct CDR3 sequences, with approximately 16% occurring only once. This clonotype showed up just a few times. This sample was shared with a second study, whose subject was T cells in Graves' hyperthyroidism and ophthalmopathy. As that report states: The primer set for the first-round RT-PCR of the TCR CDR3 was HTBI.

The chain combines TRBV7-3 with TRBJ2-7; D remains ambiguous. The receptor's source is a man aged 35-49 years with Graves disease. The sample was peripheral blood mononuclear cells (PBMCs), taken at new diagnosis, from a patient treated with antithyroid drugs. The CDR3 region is CARGPEQYF. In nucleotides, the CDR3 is TGTGCCAGAGGCCCCGAGCAGTACTTC.